This T cell receptor (beta chain) was recovered during a study of shared clonotypes between healthy human individuals. The study's findings and limits: Clonotype sharing among donors was expected to depend on sequencing depth. On the whole, naive subsets had larger estimated richness than memory subsets had. The donor pool, a small one, limited the genetic and exposure-history diversity represented.

A remark on this clone: No antigen is known for it.

The data were produced by immunoSEQ multiplex PCR, yet TCRdb's version contains in-frame clones alone and is incomplete. The data show about 2.5 million clones, with 80% to 95% seen just once and 0.37% held by the top ten. J lost 3 bases, V lost 8 bases, and 17 bases had no gene match. CDR3 size: 17 residues. From germline, CDR1 is SQVTM and CDR2 ANQGSEA. V is TRBV29-1 and J is TRBJ2-3, with TRBD2 matching 10 bases. The sequenced sample was naive CD4+ T cells from PBMCs. The subset denotes: CD45RA+ positively selected. The origin of this receptor is a man aged 18-30 years in good health. Some clones in this sample may be carry-over from other donors' samples. CDR3 residues: CSPESLGPSGRTDTQYF. The CDR3, as DNA: TGCAGCCCGGAAAGTTTGGGGCCTAGCGGGAGAACAGATACGCAGTATTTT.